The TCR beta chain under discussion was sequenced for a study of blood T cell repertoires in COVID-19. Whole-study context: Donors in the United States, Italy and Spain gave samples during acute or convalescent COVID-19.

Original methodology: By means of reference gene primer amplification, nucleated cell counts were estimated. Method: immunoSEQ multiplex PCR; TCRdb's copy keeps in-frame clones and lacks some. That table furnishes V, J and clone size, whereas the DNA furnished D and trimming. The sample carries roughly 280,000 clones, around 83% recorded once. V dropped 4 bases and J dropped 11 bases, with 15 bases sitting between them. The CDR3 is 12 amino acids. CDR1 is SGHNT and CDR2 is YYREEE in the germline V gene (reference sequence). The clonotype comes from a man aged 18 to 29 with active or convalescent COVID-19. This chain connects TRBV5-4 to TRBJ1-1; D is possibly TRBD1 (5 bases). Source material: peripheral blood. The CDR3 sequence is CASSHPGVTAFF. The CDR3 region has the DNA TGTGCCAGCAGCCATCCGGGGGTTACGGCTTTCTTT.